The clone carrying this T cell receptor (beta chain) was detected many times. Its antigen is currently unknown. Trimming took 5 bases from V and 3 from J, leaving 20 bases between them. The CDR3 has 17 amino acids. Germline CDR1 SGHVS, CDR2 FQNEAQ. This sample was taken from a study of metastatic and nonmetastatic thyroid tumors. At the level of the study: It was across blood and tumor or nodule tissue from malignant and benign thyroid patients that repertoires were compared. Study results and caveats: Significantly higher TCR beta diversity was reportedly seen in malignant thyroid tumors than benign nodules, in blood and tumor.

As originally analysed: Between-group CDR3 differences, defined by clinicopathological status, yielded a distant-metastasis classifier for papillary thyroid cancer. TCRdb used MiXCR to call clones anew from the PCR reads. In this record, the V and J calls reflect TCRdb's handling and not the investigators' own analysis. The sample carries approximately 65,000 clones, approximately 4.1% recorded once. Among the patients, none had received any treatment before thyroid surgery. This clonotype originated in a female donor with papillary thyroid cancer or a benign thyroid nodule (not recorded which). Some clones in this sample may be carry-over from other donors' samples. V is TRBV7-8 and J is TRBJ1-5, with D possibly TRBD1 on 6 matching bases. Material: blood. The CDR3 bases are TGTGCCAGCAGCCATTCTGGAGGGACAAGGATCAATCAGCCCCAGCATTTT. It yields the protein CASSHSGGTRINQPQHF.